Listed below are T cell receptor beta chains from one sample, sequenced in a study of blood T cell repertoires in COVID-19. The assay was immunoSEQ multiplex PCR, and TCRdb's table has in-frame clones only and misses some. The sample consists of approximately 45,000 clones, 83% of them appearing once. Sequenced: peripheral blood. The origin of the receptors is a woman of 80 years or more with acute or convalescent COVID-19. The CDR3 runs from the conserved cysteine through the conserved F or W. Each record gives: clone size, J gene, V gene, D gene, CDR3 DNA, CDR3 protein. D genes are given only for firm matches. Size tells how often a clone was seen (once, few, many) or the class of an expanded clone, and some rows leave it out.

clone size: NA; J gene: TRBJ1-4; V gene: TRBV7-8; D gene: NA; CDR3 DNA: TGTGCCAGCAGCTTAGTGACGGGGGGTCAAGAAAAACTGTTTTTT; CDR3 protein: CASSLVTGGQEKLFF
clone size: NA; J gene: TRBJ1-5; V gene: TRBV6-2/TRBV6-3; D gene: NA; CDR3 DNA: TGTGCCAGCAGTTTACAACAGGGCTCCAATCAGCCCCAGCATTTT; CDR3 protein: CASSLQQGSNQPQHF
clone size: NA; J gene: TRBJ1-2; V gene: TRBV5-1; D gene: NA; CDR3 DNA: TGCGCCAGCAGCCTAGAGACAGTCGGCAATGGCTACACCTTC; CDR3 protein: CASSLETVGNGYTF
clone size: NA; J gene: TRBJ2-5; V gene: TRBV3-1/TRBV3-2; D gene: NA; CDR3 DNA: TGTGCCAGCAGCCAAGATTCGGACTCTTCGGAGACCCAGTACTTC; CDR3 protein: CASSQDSDSSETQYF
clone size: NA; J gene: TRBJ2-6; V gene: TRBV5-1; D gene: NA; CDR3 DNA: TGCGCCAGCAGCTTGGGGACACCGAACTCTGGGGCCAACGTCCTGACTTTC; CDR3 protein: CASSLGTPNSGANVLTF
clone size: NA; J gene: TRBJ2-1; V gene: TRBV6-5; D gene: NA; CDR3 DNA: TGTGCCATCCGAAAATCGAGAGGTACCTACAATGAGCAGTTCTTC; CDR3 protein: CAIRKSRGTYNEQFF
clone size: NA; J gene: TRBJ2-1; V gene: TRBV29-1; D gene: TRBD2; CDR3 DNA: TGCAGCGCTCCTAGGGTTGGAAAGAGGCTAGCGGCCGACAATGAGCAGTTCTTC; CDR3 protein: CSAPRVGKRLAADNEQFF
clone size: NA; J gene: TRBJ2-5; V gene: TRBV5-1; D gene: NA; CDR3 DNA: TGCGCCAGCACTTTCGGGGGGCCTTCGGAGACCCAGTACTTC; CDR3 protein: CASTFGGPSETQYF
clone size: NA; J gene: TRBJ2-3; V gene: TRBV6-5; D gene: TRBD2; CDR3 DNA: TGTGCCAGCAGCCGACTAGCGGGGGGTACAGATACGCAGTATTTT; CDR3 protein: CASSRLAGGTDTQYF
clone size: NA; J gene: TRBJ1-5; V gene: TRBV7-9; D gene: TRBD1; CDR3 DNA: TGTGCCAGCAGCTCGACAGGGGGCGGTCAGCCCCAGCATTTT; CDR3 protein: CASSSTGGGQPQHF
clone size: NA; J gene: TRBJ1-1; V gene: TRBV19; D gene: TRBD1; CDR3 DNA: TGTGCCAGTAGTATAGGTGCCGCGACAGGGGTGAACACTGAAGCTTTCTTT; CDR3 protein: CASSIGAATGVNTEAFF
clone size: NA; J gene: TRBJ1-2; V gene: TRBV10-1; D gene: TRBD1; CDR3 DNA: TGCGCCAGCAGCGAGAACATGGGACAGGGGGCAGGAGGCTACACCTTC; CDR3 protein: CASSENMGQGAGGYTF
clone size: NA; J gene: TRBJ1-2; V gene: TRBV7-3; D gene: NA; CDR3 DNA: TGTGCCAGCAGCAAAAATGGGGGCAGGGAAGGTGGCTACACCTTC; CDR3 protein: CASSKNGGREGGYTF
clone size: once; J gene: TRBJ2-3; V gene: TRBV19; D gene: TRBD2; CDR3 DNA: TGTGCCAGTACGCGGACTAGCGGGGGCAGCACAGATACGCAGTATTTT; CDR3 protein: CASTRTSGGSTDTQYF
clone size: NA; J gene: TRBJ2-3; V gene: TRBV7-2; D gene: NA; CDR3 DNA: TGTGCCAGCAGCTTAGGTGGGGGGGCTGGCACAGATACGCAGTATTTT; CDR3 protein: CASSLGGGAGTDTQYF
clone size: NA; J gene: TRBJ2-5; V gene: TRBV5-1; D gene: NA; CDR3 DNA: TGCGCCAGCAGCTTGATGCCCGGGGGTGGAGAGACCCAGTACTTC; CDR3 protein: CASSLMPGGGETQYF
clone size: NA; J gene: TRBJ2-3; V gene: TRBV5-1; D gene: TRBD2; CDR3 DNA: TGCGCCAGCAATCTGGGACTAGCGCGAACAGATACGCAGTATTTT; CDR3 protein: CASNLGLARTDTQYF
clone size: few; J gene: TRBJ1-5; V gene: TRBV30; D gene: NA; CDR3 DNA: TGTGCCTGGGGGCAGGTATCAGGGCCCCAGCATTTT; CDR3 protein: CAWGQVSGPQHF
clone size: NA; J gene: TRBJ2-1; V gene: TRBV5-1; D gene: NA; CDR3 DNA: TGCGCCAGCCGAAGTACTTCGGGTGCTAACAATGAGCAGTTCTTC; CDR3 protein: CASRSTSGANNEQFF
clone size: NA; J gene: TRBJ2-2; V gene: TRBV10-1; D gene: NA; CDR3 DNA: TGCGCCAGCAGTGCTCGGCTAGCGTCCACCGGGGAGCTGTTTTTT; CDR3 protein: CASSARLASTGELFF
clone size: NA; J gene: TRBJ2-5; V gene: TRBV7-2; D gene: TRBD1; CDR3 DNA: TGTGCCAGCAGCCGGAAACAGGGGGGAGAGACCCAGTACTTC; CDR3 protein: CASSRKQGGETQYF
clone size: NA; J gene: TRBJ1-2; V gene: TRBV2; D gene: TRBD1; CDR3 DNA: TGTGCCAGCACCCTAAGACAGGGCTATGGCTACACCTTC; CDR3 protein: CASTLRQGYGYTF
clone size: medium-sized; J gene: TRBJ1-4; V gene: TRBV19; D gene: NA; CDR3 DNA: TGTGCCAGTAGAGGGGGTCGGGCCGGGACTAATGAAAAACTGTTTTTT; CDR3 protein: CASRGGRAGTNEKLFF
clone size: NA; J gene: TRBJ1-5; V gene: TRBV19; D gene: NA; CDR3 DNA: TGTGCCGCGGGGAGGGGTAGTCAGCCCCAGCATTTT; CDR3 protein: CAAGRGSQPQHF
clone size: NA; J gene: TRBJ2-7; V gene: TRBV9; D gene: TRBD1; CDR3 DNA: TGTGCCAGCAGCGCAGGATGGGCAGGGGGCTGGCAGTACTTC; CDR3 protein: CASSAGWAGGWQYF
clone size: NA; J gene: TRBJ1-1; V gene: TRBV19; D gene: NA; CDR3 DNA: TGTGCCAGTAGTCAGAATAAAGCTGAAGCTTTCTTT; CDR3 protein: CASSQNKAEAFF
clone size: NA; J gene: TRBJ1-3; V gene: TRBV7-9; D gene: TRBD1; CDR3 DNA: TGTGCCAGCAGCCAGGGACAGGAGGGAAACACCATATATTTT; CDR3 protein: CASSQGQEGNTIYF
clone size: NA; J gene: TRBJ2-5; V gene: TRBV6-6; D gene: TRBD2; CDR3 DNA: TGTGCCAGCTCAAATACGGGGGGGGTTGAGACCCAGTACTTC; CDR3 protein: CASSNTGGVETQYF
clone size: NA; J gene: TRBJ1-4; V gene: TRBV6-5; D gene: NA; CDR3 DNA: TGTGCCACCGGGAGTTGGACTAATGAAAAACTGTTTTTT; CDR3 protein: CATGSWTNEKLFF
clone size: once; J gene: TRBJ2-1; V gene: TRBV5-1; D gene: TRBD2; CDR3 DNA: TGCGCCAGCACCCCCCGCGGGGGGGCCTATGAGCAGTTCTTC; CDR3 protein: CASTPRGGAYEQFF
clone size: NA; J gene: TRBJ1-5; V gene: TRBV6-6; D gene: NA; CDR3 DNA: TGTGCCAGCAGTACACCGGGGGGACCGGGGGATAGGACCCAGCATTTT; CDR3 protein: CASSTPGGPGDRTQHF
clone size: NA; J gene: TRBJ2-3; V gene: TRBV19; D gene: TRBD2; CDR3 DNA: TGTGCCAGTAGCAAGACTAGCGGGGGAACAGATACGCAGTATTTT; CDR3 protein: CASSKTSGGTDTQYF
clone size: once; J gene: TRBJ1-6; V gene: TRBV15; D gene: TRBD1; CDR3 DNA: TGTGCCACCAGCAGGGACAGGGGTTATAATTCACCCCTCCACTTT; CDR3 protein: CATSRDRGYNSPLHF
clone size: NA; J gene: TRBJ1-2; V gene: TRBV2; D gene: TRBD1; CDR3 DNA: TGTGCCAGCTCCCCCGTTCAGGGGGCTAGCGGCTACACCTTC; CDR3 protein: CASSPVQGASGYTF
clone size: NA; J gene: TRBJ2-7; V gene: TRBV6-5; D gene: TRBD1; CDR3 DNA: TGTGCCAGCAGAAAATCGACAGGGACCTACGAGCAGTACTTC; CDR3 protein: CASRKSTGTYEQYF
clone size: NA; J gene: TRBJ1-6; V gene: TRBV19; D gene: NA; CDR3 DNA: TGTGCCAGTAGAAGAACCGGGGGTCCTCGGGGTTCACCCCTCCACTTT; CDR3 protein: CASRRTGGPRGSPLHF
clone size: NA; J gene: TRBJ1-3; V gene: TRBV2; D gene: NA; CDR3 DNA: TGTGCCAGCAGTGAAGCGCAGGTCAGGGGCTTGGGAAACACCATATATTTT; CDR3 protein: CASSEAQVRGLGNTIYF
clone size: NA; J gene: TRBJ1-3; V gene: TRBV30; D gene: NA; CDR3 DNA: TGTGCCTTAACCCACGGGAATCCGAACACCATATATTTT; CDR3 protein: CALTHGNPNTIYF
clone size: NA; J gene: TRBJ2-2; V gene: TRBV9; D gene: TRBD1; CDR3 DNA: TGTGCCAGCGGTTTTGGCGGGACAGGGGGATCCGGGGAGCTGTTTTTT; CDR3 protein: CASGFGGTGGSGELFF
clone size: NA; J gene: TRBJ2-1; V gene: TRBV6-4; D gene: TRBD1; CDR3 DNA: TGTGCCAGCAGTGACTCGCGGAGACAGGGACACAATGAGCAGTTCTTC; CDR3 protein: CASSDSRRQGHNEQFF
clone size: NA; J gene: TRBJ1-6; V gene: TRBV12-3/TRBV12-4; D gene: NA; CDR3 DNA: TGTGCCAGCAGTGCTCAGGGAAGGTCACCCCTCCACTTT; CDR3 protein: CASSAQGRSPLHF
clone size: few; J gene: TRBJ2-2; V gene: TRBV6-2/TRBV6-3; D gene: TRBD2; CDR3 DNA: TGTGCCAGCAGTTATCAAACCGGGACTAGTTATGACACCGGGGAGCTGTTTTTT; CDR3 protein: CASSYQTGTSYDTGELFF
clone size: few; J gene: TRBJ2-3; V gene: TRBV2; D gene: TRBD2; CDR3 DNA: TGTGCCAGCAGTTTGGAGCGGGGGGGCACAGATACGCAGTATTTT; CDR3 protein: CASSLERGGTDTQYF
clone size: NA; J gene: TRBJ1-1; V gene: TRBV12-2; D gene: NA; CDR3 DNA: TGTGCAAGTCGCCCCATATCCCCCCCTCACTTCGGTAGCACTGAAGCTTTCTTT; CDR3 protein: CASRPISPPHFGSTEAFF
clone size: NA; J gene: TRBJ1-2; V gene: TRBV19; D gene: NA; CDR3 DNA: TGTGCCAGTACCCCGCGGAGGAGGCAAACTAACTATGGCTACACCTTC; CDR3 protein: CASTPRRRQTNYGYTF
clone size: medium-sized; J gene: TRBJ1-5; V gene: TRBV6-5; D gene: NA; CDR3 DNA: TGTGCCAGCAGTAACAGAAATGGCTTGGCCCAGCATTTT; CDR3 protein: CASSNRNGLAQHF